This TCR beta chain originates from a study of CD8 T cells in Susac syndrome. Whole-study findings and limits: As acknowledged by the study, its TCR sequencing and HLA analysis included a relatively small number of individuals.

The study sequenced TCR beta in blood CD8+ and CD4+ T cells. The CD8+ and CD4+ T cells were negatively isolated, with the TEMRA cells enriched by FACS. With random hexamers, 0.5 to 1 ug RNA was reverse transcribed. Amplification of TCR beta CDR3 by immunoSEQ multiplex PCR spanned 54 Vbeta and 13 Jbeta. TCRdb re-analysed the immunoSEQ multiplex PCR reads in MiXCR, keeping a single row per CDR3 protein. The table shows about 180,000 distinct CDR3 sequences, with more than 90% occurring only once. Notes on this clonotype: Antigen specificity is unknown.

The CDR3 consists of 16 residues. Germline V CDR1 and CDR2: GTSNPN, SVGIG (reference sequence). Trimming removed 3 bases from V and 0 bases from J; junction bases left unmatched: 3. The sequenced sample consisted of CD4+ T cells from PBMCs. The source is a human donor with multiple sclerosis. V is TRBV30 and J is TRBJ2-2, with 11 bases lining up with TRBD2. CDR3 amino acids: CAWRPLAGANTGELFF. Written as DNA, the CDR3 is TGTGCCTGGAGGCCACTAGCGGGGGCGAACACCGGGGAGCTGTTTTTT.